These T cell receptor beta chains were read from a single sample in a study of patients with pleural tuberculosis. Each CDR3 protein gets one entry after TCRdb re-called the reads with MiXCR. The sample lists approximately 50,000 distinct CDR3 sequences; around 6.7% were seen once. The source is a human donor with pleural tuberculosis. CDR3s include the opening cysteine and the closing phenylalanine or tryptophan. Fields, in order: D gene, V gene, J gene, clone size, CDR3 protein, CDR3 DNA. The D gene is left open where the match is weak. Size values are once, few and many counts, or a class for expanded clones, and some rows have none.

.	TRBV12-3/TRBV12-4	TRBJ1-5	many	CASSLVSQPQHF	TGTGCCAGCAGTTTAGTCAGTCAGCCCCAGCATTTT
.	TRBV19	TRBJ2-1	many	CASKEGLMSYNEQFF	TGTGCCAGTAAAGAAGGGCTGATGTCCTACAATGAGCAGTTCTTC
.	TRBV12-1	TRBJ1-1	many	CASSSRDRGRMNTEAFF	TGTGCCAGCAGCTCCCGGGACAGGGGTCGGATGAACACTGAAGCTTTCTTT
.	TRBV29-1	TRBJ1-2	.	CSFRGGDGYTF	TGCAGCTTTAGGGGTGGGGATGGCTACACCTTC
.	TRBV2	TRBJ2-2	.	CASSEDFGTGELFF	TGTGCCAGCAGCGAAGATTTCGGTACCGGGGAGCTGTTTTTT
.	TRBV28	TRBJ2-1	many	CASSWRDGPYNEQFF	TGTGCCAGCAGTTGGCGGGACGGACCCTACAATGAGCAGTTCTTC
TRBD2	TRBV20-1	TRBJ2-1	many	CSARGLANSYNEQFF	TGCAGTGCGAGGGGACTAGCGAACTCCTACAATGAGCAGTTCTTC
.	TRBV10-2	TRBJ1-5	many	CASSVTDWPQHF	TGCGCCAGCAGTGTCACCGATTGGCCCCAGCATTTT
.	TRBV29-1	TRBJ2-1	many	CSVVQLWNEQFF	TGCAGCGTTGTTCAGCTCTGGAATGAGCAGTTCTTC
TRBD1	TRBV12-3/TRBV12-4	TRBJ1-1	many	CASSSGQGWGTETFF	TGTGCCAGCAGTTCGGGACAGGGTTGGGGCACTGAAACTTTCTTT
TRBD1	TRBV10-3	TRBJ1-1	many	CAISESNRGNTEAFF	TGTGCCATCAGTGAGTCTAACAGGGGGAACACTGAAGCTTTCTTT
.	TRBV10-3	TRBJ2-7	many	CATDGTVTYEQYF	TGTGCCACCGATGGGACTGTGACCTACGAGCAGTACTTC
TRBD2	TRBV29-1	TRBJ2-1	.	CSVDGLAESAYNEQFF	TGCAGCGTTGATGGACTAGCGGAATCCGCCTACAATGAGCAGTTCTTC
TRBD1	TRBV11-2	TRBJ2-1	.	CASSLGQGIYNEQFF	TGTGCCAGCAGCTTAGGACAGGGAATTTACAATGAGCAGTTCTTC
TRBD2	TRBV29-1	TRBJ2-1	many	CSADRSGGTNEQFF	TGCAGCGCTGATAGATCGGGAGGGACCAATGAGCAGTTCTTC
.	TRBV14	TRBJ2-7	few	CASSPYSQGYEQYF	TGTGCCAGCAGCCCATATTCACAGGGCTACGAGCAGTACTTC
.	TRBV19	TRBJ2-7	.	CASSRRPTYEQYF	TGTGCCAGTAGTCGGAGGCCGACCTACGAGCAGTACTTC
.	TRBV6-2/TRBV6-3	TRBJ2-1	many	CASSYHNEQFF	TGTGCCAGCAGTTACCACAATGAGCAGTTCTTC
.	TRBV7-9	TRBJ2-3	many	CASSFRDTQYF	TGTGCCAGCAGCTTTCGAGATACGCAGTATTTT
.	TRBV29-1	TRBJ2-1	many	CSVGRPERLFF	TGCAGCGTTGGTCGACCGGAGCGTTTATTCTTC
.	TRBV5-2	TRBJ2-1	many	CASNSRRVYSYNEQFF	TGTGCCAGCAACTCTAGGAGGGTTTACTCCTACAATGAGCAGTTCTTC
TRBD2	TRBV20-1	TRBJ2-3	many	CSARVPPVGGPWDTQYF	TGCAGTGCTAGAGTCCCCCCCGTGGGAGGGCCATGGGATACGCAGTATTTT
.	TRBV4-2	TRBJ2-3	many	CASSQATGPDTQYF	TGTGCCAGCAGCCAAGCTACAGGGCCAGATACGCAGTATTTT
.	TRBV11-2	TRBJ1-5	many	CASSPAPLTQPQHF	TGTGCCAGCAGCCCGGCTCCCTTGACTCAGCCCCAGCATTTT
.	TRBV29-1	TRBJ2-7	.	CSVEATGQSFYEQYF	TGCAGCGTTGAAGCGACAGGCCAATCTTTCTACGAGCAGTACTTC
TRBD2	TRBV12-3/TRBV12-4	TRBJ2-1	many	CASSPRGGGSYNEQFF	TGTGCCAGCAGTCCTCGGGGCGGGGGATCCTACAATGAGCAGTTCTTC
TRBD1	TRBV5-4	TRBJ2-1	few	CASSPATGTGWLNEQFF	TGTGCCAGCAGCCCGGCCACCGGGACAGGGTGGCTAAATGAGCAGTTCTTC
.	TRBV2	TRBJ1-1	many	CASRGDLNTEAFF	TGTGCCAGCCGTGGGGATTTGAACACTGAAGCTTTCTTT
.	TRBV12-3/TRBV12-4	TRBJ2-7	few	CASSLPGLPYEQYF	TGTGCCAGCAGTTTACCAGGGTTGCCCTACGAGCAGTACTTC
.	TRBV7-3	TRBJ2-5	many	CTSSLRGQETQYF	TGTACCAGCAGCTTAAGAGGACAAGAGACCCAGTACTTC
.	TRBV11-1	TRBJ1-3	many	CASSFGGRVSGNTIYF	TGTGCCAGCAGCTTTGGGGGCAGAGTCTCTGGAAACACCATATATTTT
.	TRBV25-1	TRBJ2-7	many	CASSEYPPRTSSYEQYF	TGTGCCAGCAGTGAATACCCACCTCGGACAAGCTCCTACGAGCAGTACTTC
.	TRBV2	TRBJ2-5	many	CASSDFGRETQYF	TGTGCCAGCAGTGACTTCGGGCGTGAGACCCAGTACTTC
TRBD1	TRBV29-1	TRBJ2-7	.	CSVSLTGGRSYEQYF	TGCAGCGTGTCTCTTACAGGGGGCAGGTCCTACGAGCAGTACTTC
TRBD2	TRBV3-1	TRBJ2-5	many	CASSLTSGQETQYF	TGTGCCAGCAGTCTAACTAGCGGGCAAGAGACCCAGTACTTC
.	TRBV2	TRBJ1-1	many	CASSGAGNTEAFF	TGTGCCAGCAGTGGGGCGGGGAACACTGAAGCTTTCTTT
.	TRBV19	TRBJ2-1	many	CASRQGSEQFF	TGTGCCAGTAGACAGGGTAGTGAGCAGTTCTTC
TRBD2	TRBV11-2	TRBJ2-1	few	CASSFVAGDNEQFF	TGTGCCAGCAGCTTTGTAGCGGGAGACAATGAGCAGTTCTTC
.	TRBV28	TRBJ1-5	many	CASTGYSNQPQHF	TGTGCCAGCACAGGTTATAGCAATCAGCCCCAGCATTTT
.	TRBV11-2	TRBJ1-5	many	CASSSQSTGQPQHF	TGTGCCAGCAGCTCCCAATCGACAGGACAACCCCAGCATTTT
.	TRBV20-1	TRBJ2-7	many	CSARDSLVSYEQYF	TGCAGTGCTAGAGACTCTCTTGTCTCCTACGAGCAGTACTTC
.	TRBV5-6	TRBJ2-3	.	CASSLRGSRTDTRYF	TGTGCCAGCAGCTTAAGGGGTTCCCGCACAGATACGCGGTATTTT
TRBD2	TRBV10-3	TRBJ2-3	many	CAISKSSGVTDTQYF	TGTGCCATCAGTAAGTCCAGCGGGGTCACAGATACGCAGTATTTT
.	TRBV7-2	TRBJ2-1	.	CASSLSTDFYNEQFF	TGTGCCAGCAGCTTATCGACAGATTTCTACAATGAGCAGTTCTTC
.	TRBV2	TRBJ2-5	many	CASSLTDQETQYF	TGTGCCAGCAGTTTGACAGACCAAGAGACCCAGTACTTC
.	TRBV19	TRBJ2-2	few	CASKNVQGRDTGELFF	TGTGCCAGTAAAAATGTACAGGGGAGGGACACCGGGGAGCTGTTTTTT
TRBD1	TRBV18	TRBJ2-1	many	CASSPLGQGTDNEQFF	TGTGCCAGCTCACCACTAGGACAGGGAACGGACAATGAGCAGTTCTTC
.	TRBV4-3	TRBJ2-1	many	CASSETRQNEQFF	TGCGCCAGCAGCGAAACACGGCAGAATGAGCAGTTCTTC
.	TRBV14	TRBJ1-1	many	CASSRRNTEAFF	TGTGCCAGCAGTCGCCGAAACACTGAAGCTTTCTTT
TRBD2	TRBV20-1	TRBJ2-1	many	CSARDRLAGGINEQFF	TGCAGTGCTAGGGATAGACTAGCGGGAGGGATAAATGAGCAGTTCTTC
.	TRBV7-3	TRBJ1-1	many	CASSLQKNTEAFF	TGTGCCAGCAGCTTACAGAAAAACACTGAAGCTTTCTTT
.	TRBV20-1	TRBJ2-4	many	CSSANSQMGKNIQYF	TGCAGTTCTGCTAATAGTCAGATGGGCAAAAACATTCAGTACTTC
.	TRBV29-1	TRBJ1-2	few	CSVERNGYTF	TGCAGCGTTGAACGAAATGGCTACACCTTC
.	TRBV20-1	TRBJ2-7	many	CSATIPIAIDEQYF	TGCAGTGCTACCATTCCGATAGCGATCGACGAGCAGTACTTC
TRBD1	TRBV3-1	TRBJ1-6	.	CASSPGQRGTSPLHF	TGTGCCAGCAGCCCGGGACAGAGAGGAACTTCACCCCTCCACTTT
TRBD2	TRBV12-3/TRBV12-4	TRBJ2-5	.	CASSQGSGRETQYF	TGTGCCAGCAGTCAAGGGAGCGGGAGGGAGACCCAGTACTTC
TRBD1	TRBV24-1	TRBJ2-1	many	CATSDPGTGAYNEQFF	TGTGCCACCAGTGATCCCGGGACAGGGGCCTACAATGAGCAGTTCTTC